Each of the 17 T cell receptor beta chains below was sequenced from the same sample in a study of blood T cell repertoires in COVID-19 (TCRdb year 2020). Library prep was done by the immunoSEQ multiplex PCR assay. Held by TCRdb, this immuneACCESS table contains in-frame sequences only and omits some clones. Under half of the omission traces to an unresolved V gene where checked; the cause of the rest is unknown. The sample table lists over 150,000 clones, roughly 87% of them with a count of one. Of the sample, roughly 7% is held by the ten largest clones. The specimen was PBMCs or T cells enriched from blood (not recorded which). The receptors were sampled from a woman aged 50 to 60 who had recovered from COVID-19.

The chain is built from TRBV15 and TRBJ2-2, with 7 bases fitting TRBD1. After removal of 5 bases from V and 5 bases from J, the junction contained 5 bases not matched to a gene. Germline assignment: CDR1 LNHNV and CDR2 YYDKDF (reference sequence). This CDR3 spans 14 amino acids. The CDR3 is CATSGRQGTGELFF. Here the CDR3 DNA reads TGTGCCACCAGCGGTAGACAGGGTACCGGGGAGCTGTTTTTT.

This chain connects TRBV5-1 to TRBJ2-2, with 11 bases that match TRBD2. From germline, CDR1 is SGHRS and CDR2 YFSETQ. CDR3 length: 15 residues. V trimming: 2 bases; J trimming: 6 bases; junction bases outside the gene matches: 3. The CDR3 spells CASSLLAGVPGELFF. CDR3 DNA sequence: TGCGCCAGCAGCTTACTAGCGGGAGTTCCCGGGGAGCTGTTTTTT.

In this sample, this clone turned up once. This chain uses TRBV5-1 with TRBJ1-1; 9 positions match TRBD1. The germline V gene encodes CDR1 SGHRS and CDR2 YFSETQ. The CDR3 runs to 16 residues. Unmatched junction bases numbered 10, after V lost 4 bases and J lost 3 bases. CDR3 amino acids: CASSENRGRADTEAFF. The DNA for the CDR3 is TGCGCCAGCAGCGAGAACAGGGGGCGCGCGGACACTGAAGCTTTCTTT.

J is TRBJ2-7 and V is TRBV5-1, with D tentatively TRBD1 (5 bases). Looked up from germline, CDR1 is SGHRS and CDR2 is YFSETQ. The CDR3 contains 14 residues. Trimming took 4 bases from V and 5 from J, leaving 16 bases between them. CDR3 loop: CASSHRWAHDEQYF. Here the CDR3 DNA reads TGCGCCAGCAGCCACAGGTGGGCCCACGACGAGCAGTACTTC. Combining the CDR3 with reference TRBV5-1 and TRBJ2-7 gives the whole variable domain KAGVTQTPRYLIKTRGQQVTLSCSPISGHRSVSWYQQTPGQGLQFLFEYFSETQRNKGNFPGRFSGRQFSNSRSEMNVSTLELGDSALYLCASSHRWAHDEQYFGPGTRLTVT.

This clone came up once. V usage is TRBV30 and J usage is TRBJ2-1; TRBD2 matches at 7 bases. V lost 4 bases, J lost 0 bases, and 3 bases stayed unmatched. CDR1 GTSNPN and CDR2 SVGIG come from the germline V gene (reference sequence). The CDR3 has 14 residues. This CDR3 is CAWTLAASYNEQFF. The DNA of the CDR3 is TGTGCCTGGACTCTAGCGGCCTCCTACAATGAGCAGTTCTTC.

This chain links TRBV6-5 with TRBJ2-2; 7 bases agree with TRBD1. Trimming took 1 base from V and 6 from J; bases not matched to a gene: 2. The CDR3 consists of 14 residues. Germline-derived CDR1 and CDR2 are MNHEY and SVGAGI. CDR3: CASSYLQGPGELFF. The CDR3 DNA reads TGTGCCAGCAGTTACTTACAGGGGCCCGGGGAGCTGTTTTTT.

A single count supports this clone. The chain combines TRBV28 with TRBJ1-5; D is uncertain. V was trimmed by 6 bases and J by 0 bases, leaving 9 bases between them. This CDR3 contains 14 residues. Per the germline V gene, CDR1 is MDHEN and CDR2 is SYDVKM. The CDR3 DNA follows: TGTGCCAGCAGCCCGGGAATTAGCAATCAGCCCCAGCATTTT. This gives the protein CASSPGISNQPQHF.

The chain couples TRBV5-6 to TRBJ2-2; tentative D call: TRBD2 (6 bases). Germline loops: CDR1 SGHDT, CDR2 YYEEEE. The CDR3 spans 15 residues. V was shortened by 0 bases and J by 6 bases, with 12 bases between the two germline ends. CDR3 protein: CASSLGRLEAGELFF. The CDR3, as DNA: TGTGCCAGCAGCTTGGGAAGACTAGAAGCCGGGGAGCTGTTTTTT.

J is TRBJ2-1 and V is TRBV3-1 (or the pseudogene TRBV3-2), with 10 bases matching TRBD2. The CDR3 runs 14 residues. V lost 7 bases and J lost 10; bases outside the gene matches: 10. Germline CDR1 is LGHDT and CDR2 is YNNKEL (reference sequence). The CDR3 DNA reads as TGTGCCAGCACGGGACTAGCGTACCCCCGGGAGCAGTTCTTC. This gives the protein CASTGLAYPREQFF.

The chain employs TRBV3-1 (or the pseudogene TRBV3-2) and TRBJ1-2, with unresolved D. The V end was cut by 5 bases, the J end by 8 bases, with 15 bases between. Germline V lookup: CDR1 LGHDT, CDR2 YNNKEL (reference sequence). This CDR3 has 13 residues. CDR3 amino acids: CASSYGESGGYTF. CDR3 in DNA: TGTGCCAGCAGCTACGGGGAATCAGGCGGCTACACCTTC.

The chain employs TRBV5-1 and TRBJ2-1; TRBD2 aligns across 11 bases. The CDR3 totals 16 residues. In germline, CDR1 is SGHRS, CDR2 YFSETQ. V lost 2 bases to trimming and J lost 7 bases; unmatched junction nucleotides: 8. The CDR3 reads CASSLGTSGRVNEQFF. The CDR3 DNA reads TGCGCCAGCAGCTTAGGTACTAGCGGGAGAGTTAATGAGCAGTTCTTC.

Written as DNA, the CDR3 is TGCGCCAGCAGCCAGCTAGGGACTAGCGGGCGCGAGCAGTACTTC. This gives the protein CASSQLGTSGREQYF. The chain couples TRBV4-1 to TRBJ2-7, with TRBD2 identical over 12 bases. The germline V gene encodes CDR1 MGHRA and CDR2 YSYEKL. V trimming: 3 bases; J trimming: 6 bases; junction bases outside the gene matches: 6. The CDR3 extends over 15 amino acids.

The chain couples TRBV7-8 to TRBJ1-3, with 10 nucleotides matching TRBD1. CDR3 length equals 17 residues. V was pared by 2 bases and J by 2 bases, with 6 bases of the junction left unmatched. Germline V gives CDR1 SGHVS, CDR2 FQNEAQ. This chain's CDR3 is CASSLRDRGSAGNTIYF. The CDR3 DNA reads TGTGCCAGCAGCTTAAGGGACAGGGGAAGCGCTGGAAACACCATATATTTT.

This clone is a singleton in its sample. The chain has TRBV29-1 and TRBJ2-7, with 9 nucleotides matching TRBD2. Losses at the gene ends were 8 bases for V and 1 base for J; bases not matched to a gene: 9. Germline CDR1 reads SQVTM; CDR2 reads ANQGSEA. This CDR3 region has 14 residues. The CDR3 loop is CSRQGLARSYEQYF. In nucleotides, the CDR3 is TGCAGCAGGCAGGGACTAGCCCGATCCTACGAGCAGTACTTC.

This chain links TRBV3-1 (or the pseudogene TRBV3-2) with TRBJ1-4; TRBD1 might be the D (6 bases). Trimming left V 8 bases short and J 4 bases short, with 14 bases between. Germline CDR1 reads LGHDT; CDR2 reads YNNKEL (reference sequence). The CDR3 is made up of 14 amino acids. The CDR3 DNA follows: TGTGCCAGCGGAACAACAGGGTATAATGAAAAACTGTTTTTT. This codes for CASGTTGYNEKLFF.

The rearrangement uses TRBV6-5 and TRBJ1-2, with 7 bases identical to TRBD1. The CDR3 is 14 residues long. Per the germline V gene, CDR1 is MNHEY and CDR2 is SVGAGI. With 4 bases clipped from V and 7 bases from J, the junction kept 9 bases outside the gene matches. CDR3 coding DNA: TGTGCCAGCAGTTCCCGGGACAGCGGTTTTGGCTACACCTTC. Residues: CASSSRDSGFGYTF.

The chain is built from TRBV7-2 and TRBJ2-5, with 12 bases that match TRBD2. This CDR3 spans 15 amino acids. CDR1 and CDR2 (germline): SGHTA, FQGNSA. V was pared by 1 base and J by 7 bases, with 4 bases of the junction left unmatched. CDR3 residues: CASSLGLAGGVTQYF. CDR3 sequence (DNA): TGTGCCAGCAGCTTAGGCCTAGCGGGAGGGGTGACCCAGTACTTC.